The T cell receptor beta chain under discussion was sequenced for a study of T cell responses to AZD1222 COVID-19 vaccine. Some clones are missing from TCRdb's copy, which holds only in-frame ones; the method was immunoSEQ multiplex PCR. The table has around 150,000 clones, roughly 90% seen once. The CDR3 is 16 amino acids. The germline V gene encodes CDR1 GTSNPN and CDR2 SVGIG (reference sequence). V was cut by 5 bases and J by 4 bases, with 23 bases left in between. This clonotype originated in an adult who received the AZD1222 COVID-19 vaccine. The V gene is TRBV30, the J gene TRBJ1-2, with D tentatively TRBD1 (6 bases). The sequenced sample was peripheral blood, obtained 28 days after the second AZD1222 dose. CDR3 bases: TGTGCCTGGCACCCTGACGGGGGGGGCAGTAGCTATGGCTACACCTTC. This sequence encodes CAWHPDGGGSSYGYTF.